These T cell receptor beta chains were read from a single sample in a study of cytomegalovirus exposure and HLA in healthy donors. TCRdb keeps only in-frame clones here, not all; method: immunoSEQ multiplex PCR. The sample has fewer than 200,000 clones; approximately 81% are singletons. The sample comprised PBMCs. These receptors originate from a young man in good health and CMV-seropositive. Both conserved end residues are part of each CDR3. The D gene is left open where the match is weak. Size values are once, few and many counts, or a class for expanded clones, and some rows have none.

V gene	clone size	D gene	J gene	CDR3 DNA	CDR3 protein
TRBV2	-	TRBD1	TRBJ1-1	TGTGCCAGCAGTGCCTGGACAGGGGGCTTCGGTGAAGCTTTCTTT	CASSAWTGGFGEAFF
TRBV7-8	-	-	TRBJ2-1	TGTGCCAGCAGCTTAGCGACTATATTTTTCTTC	CASSLATIFFF
TRBV10-3	-	-	TRBJ1-1	TGTGCCACCTCTGAAGAGCCGCGAAACACTGAAGCTTTCTTT	CATSEEPRNTEAFF
TRBV30	-	-	TRBJ1-1	TGTGCCTGGAGTGTCTCGTTCTTGAACACTGAAGCTTTCTTT	CAWSVSFLNTEAFF
TRBV9	few	TRBD1	TRBJ1-2	TGTGCCAGCAGCGGGGGACAGGGCCTTGACTATGGCTACACCTTC	CASSGGQGLDYGYTF
TRBV4-1	-	TRBD1	TRBJ2-5	TGCGCCAGCAGCCAAGAAGGGGGACAGAACCAAGAGACCCAGTACTTC	CASSQEGGQNQETQYF
TRBV19	-	-	TRBJ1-2	TGTGCCAGTATCAATCGAGCTAACTATGGCTACACCTTC	CASINRANYGYTF
TRBV7-3	-	-	TRBJ2-5	TGTGCCAGCAGCTTTAACGGCGGGGCCCAGTACTTC	CASSFNGGAQYF
TRBV27	once	-	TRBJ1-5	TGTGCCAGCAGTTTCGACGGCGGCGTCCAGCCCCAGCATTTT	CASSFDGGVQPQHF
TRBV29-1	once	TRBD1	TRBJ1-5	TGCAGCGTCCAGGTCATACCGGGACAGGGTAGCAATCAGCCCCAGCATTTT	CSVQVIPGQGSNQPQHF
TRBV25-1	-	-	TRBJ1-2	TGTGCCAGCAGTGAATCCTTCGGCTACACCTTC	CASSESFGYTF
TRBV5-1	-	-	TRBJ1-2	TGCGCCAGCACGTTGGGACTTTCAGCTAACTATGGCTACACCTTC	CASTLGLSANYGYTF
TRBV7-6	-	TRBD1	TRBJ2-1	TGTGCCAGCAGCCCTAGACAGGGGGCTAATGAGCAGTTCTTC	CASSPRQGANEQFF
TRBV2	-	-	TRBJ2-2	TGTGCCAGCAGTGGTCGGGTTGGCACCGGGGAGCTGTTTTTT	CASSGRVGTGELFF
TRBV19	-	TRBD1	TRBJ1-1	TGTGCCAGTAAGGCTTGGGACAGCATCACTGAAGCTTTCTTT	CASKAWDSITEAFF
TRBV30	-	-	TRBJ1-3	TGTGCCTGCTGTTATGGAAACACCATATATTTT	CACCYGNTIYF